The 32 T cell receptor beta chains presented below share a single source sample, sequenced in a study of shared clonotypes between healthy human individuals. Naive CD8 cells were CD45RO-negative, positively selected for CCR7, excluding terminally differentiated effector memory CD45RA+ cells. Assay: immunoSEQ multiplex PCR; the TCRdb copy retains only in-frame clones and omits some. There are about 750,000 clones in the sample; 85% to 95% occur only once, and under 30% lies in the top ten. The sample consisted of naive CD8+ T cells sorted from blood. The receptor source for this set is a man under 40 in good health.

The chain couples TRBV7-2 to TRBJ1-1, with D maybe TRBD1 (5 bases). V was pared by 4 bases and J by 0 bases, with 15 bases between. The CDR3 is 16 residues long. CDR1 and CDR2 from the germline V gene are SGHTA and FQGNSA. The CDR3: CASSSPTTVMNTEAFF. The CDR3 region has the DNA TGTGCCAGCAGCTCTCCGACGACAGTCATGAACACTGAAGCTTTCTTT.

Concerning this clone itself: The sample holds other DNA sequences that translate to the same CDR3. This chain joins TRBV5-6 and TRBJ2-1, with no clear D. Trimming shortened V by 4 bases and J by 8 bases, and 10 bases separated the two germline ends. Germline-derived CDR1 and CDR2 are SGHDT and YYEEEE. The CDR3 totals 12 residues. The CDR3 loop reads CASSPGGDEQFF. DNA of the CDR3: TGTGCCAGCAGCCCCGGTGGGGATGAGCAGTTCTTC.

This chain joins TRBV29-1 and TRBJ2-5, with a weak D call TRBD2 (5 bases). The CDR3 sequence is 13 residues long. Germline V gives CDR1 SQVTM, CDR2 ANQGSEA. Trimming removed 1 base from V and 4 bases from J, with 10 bases in between. CDR3 residues: CSVEARGRETQYF. The CDR3 coding sequence is TGCAGCGTTGAAGCCCGGGGTCGAGAGACCCAGTACTTC.

The V and J genes are TRBV6-6 and TRBJ1-2; D is unresolved. Germline V lookup: CDR1 MNHNY, CDR2 SVGAGI (reference sequence). The germline V and J ends were trimmed by 2 bases and 4 bases, with 8 bases remaining between them. The CDR3 consists of 13 residues. Here the CDR3 reads CASSYERFYGYTF. The CDR3 DNA sequence: TGTGCCAGCAGTTACGAGAGATTCTATGGCTACACCTTC.

This chain links TRBV15 with TRBJ2-3; 9 bases fit TRBD2. Germline loops: CDR1 LNHNV, CDR2 YYDKDF (reference sequence). The CDR3 covers 18 residues. The trim removed 5 bases at V and 2 bases at J, leaving 14 bases unmatched. The CDR3 here is CATSPRAGGGELTDTQYF. CDR3 nucleotide sequence: TGTGCCACCAGCCCGCGAGCGGGAGGTGGGGAACTCACAGATACGCAGTATTTT.

The chain carries TRBV14 and TRBJ2-1; 9 bases match TRBD2. The CDR3 length is 13 residues. The germline V gene has CDR1 SGHDN and CDR2 FVKESK. Trimming cost V 4 bases and J 8 bases; bases outside gene matches: 3. CDR3 nucleotide sequence: TGTGCCAGCAGCCGTAGCGGGAGACATGAGCAGTTCTTC. As protein: CASSRSGRHEQFF. Drawing the rest from reference TRBV14 and TRBJ2-1, the complete variable domain is EAGVTQFPSHSVIEKGQTVTLRCDPISGHDNLYWYRRVMGKEIKFLLHFVKESKQDESGMPNNRFLAERTGGTYSTLKVQPAELEDSGVYFCASSRSGRHEQFFGPGTRLTVL.

As for this clone: Other nucleotide sequences from this sample produce the same CDR3. The rearrangement links TRBV4-1 to TRBJ1-5, with TRBD1 as a possible D gene (5 bases). The germline gives CDR1 MGHRA, CDR2 YSYEKL. The ends were cut back, 1 base at V and 2 bases at J, with 9 bases in the middle. The CDR3 loop spans 15 amino acids. The CDR3 loop reads CASSQALGGNQPQHF. CDR3 DNA: TGCGCCAGCAGCCAAGCGCTAGGGGGCAATCAGCCCCAGCATTTT.

Of note for this clone: Different DNA sequences within this sample yield the same CDR3. This chain links TRBV7-9 with TRBJ2-7; no reliable D call. The CDR3 has 11 amino acids. Deletions cut 2 bases from V and 5 bases from J, with 4 bases between. Germline V CDR1 and CDR2: SEHNR, FQNEAQ (reference sequence). The CDR3 DNA is TGTGCCAGCAGCTTAACGGACGAGCAGTACTTC. This gives the protein CASSLTDEQYF.

The chain employs TRBV9 and TRBJ2-1; 10 bases fit TRBD1. Looked up from germline, CDR1 is SGDLS and CDR2 is YYNGEE. The CDR3 has 15 amino acids. V was pared by 2 bases and J by 5 bases, with 4 bases of the junction left unmatched. CDR3 nucleotides: TGTGCCAGCAGCGTTTCAGGGACAGGGGACAATGAGCAGTTCTTC. Translating it yields CASSVSGTGDNEQFF.

This chain uses TRBV13 with TRBJ2-7, with TRBD2 matching over 10 bases. V gave up 2 bases and J gave up 3 bases; unmatched junction bases: 4. The CDR3 runs to 15 residues. From germline, CDR1 is PRHDT and CDR2 FYEKMQ (reference sequence). As DNA, the CDR3 is TGTGCCAGCAGCTTATCGCTAGCGGGGGACTACGAGCAGTACTTC. Translated: CASSLSLAGDYEQYF.

The genes are TRBV9 and TRBJ1-4, with a weak D call TRBD1 (5 bases). Germline values: CDR1 SGDLS, CDR2 YYNGEE. The V end was cut by 4 bases, the J end by 4 bases, with 14 bases between. CDR3 length equals 15 residues. The CDR3 loop reads CASSPWDGLNEKLFF. The CDR3 DNA is TGTGCCAGCAGCCCCTGGGACGGACTTAATGAAAAACTGTTTTTT.

The gene calls are TRBV9 and TRBJ2-1, with 7 bases identical to TRBD2. The trim removed 3 bases at V and 6 bases at J, leaving 3 bases unmatched. This CDR3 spans 13 amino acids. Per germline, CDR1 SGDLS and CDR2 YYNGEE. The CDR3 DNA sequence: TGTGCCAGCAGCGACGGGGGGATCAATGAGCAGTTCTTC. Translated: CASSDGGINEQFF.

V gene TRBV4-1 combines with J gene TRBJ2-3, with D possibly called TRBD1 or TRBD2 (5 bases each). Looked up from germline, CDR1 is MGHRA and CDR2 is YSYEKL. V was trimmed by 4 bases and J by 1 base, leaving 15 bases between them. The CDR3 loop spans 16 amino acids. CDR3 protein: CASSPLHRGGTDTQYF. CDR3 DNA sequence: TGCGCCAGCAGCCCTCTTCACCGAGGGGGCACAGATACGCAGTATTTT.

The genes are TRBV7-8 and TRBJ2-3; 11 bases are a match to TRBD2. Germline V lookup: CDR1 SGHVS, CDR2 FQNEAQ. This CDR3 region has 21 residues. The V gene end was trimmed by 2 bases and the J gene end by 5 bases; junction bases not matched to a gene: 21. The CDR3: CASSLTILTSGATESVDTQYF. The CDR3, as DNA: TGTGCCAGCAGCTTAACGATTCTGACTAGCGGGGCCACCGAGAGCGTAGATACGCAGTATTTT.

The chain recombines TRBV5-1 with TRBJ2-1; perhaps TRBD1 as D (5 bases). Germline CDR1 is SGHRS and CDR2 is YFSETQ. V was shortened by 1 base and J by 5 bases, with 10 bases between the two germline ends. This CDR3 is 14 amino acids long. The CDR3 protein is CASSLSFRDNEQFF. The CDR3 nucleotides are TGCGCCAGCAGCTTGAGCTTCAGGGACAATGAGCAGTTCTTC.

This sequence joins TRBV10-3 and TRBJ2-2, with 9 bases identical to TRBD2. V gave up 3 bases and J gave up 5 bases; unmatched junction bases: 7. The CDR3 sequence is 16 residues long. Germline assignment: CDR1 ENHRY and CDR2 SYGVKD. The CDR3, as DNA: TGTGCCATCAGTGATTCGGATAGCGGGAGAACCGGGGAGCTGTTTTTT. Amino acids: CAISDSDSGRTGELFF.

This rearrangement joins TRBV6-4 to TRBJ1-2; possible D gene TRBD1, 6 bases. Trimming took off 6 bases at V and 1 base at J, with 9 bases between the two ends. The germline CDR1 and CDR2 sequences are MRHNA and SNTAGT. The CDR3 runs 13 residues. The CDR3 region is CASRDSNNYGYTF. For the CDR3, the DNA is TGTGCCAGCAGGGACAGTAATAACTATGGCTACACCTTC.

This chain uses TRBV18 with TRBJ1-2, with D maybe TRBD1 (5 bases). Trimming took off 1 base at V and 1 base at J, with 7 bases between the two ends. The CDR3 is 14 amino acids. Germline-derived CDR1 and CDR2 are KGHSH and LQKENI. The CDR3 sequence is CASSPQGVNYGYTF. Written as DNA, the CDR3 is TGTGCCAGCTCACCACAAGGGGTTAACTATGGCTACACCTTC.

This clone was counted between two and nine times. The chain carries TRBV7-2 and TRBJ2-7; 9 bases fit TRBD1. There are 15 residues in the CDR3. The germline CDR1 and CDR2 sequences are SGHTA and FQGNSA. V lost 1 base, J lost 5 bases, and 6 bases stayed unmatched. CDR3 DNA: TGTGCCAGCAGCTTAGTCGGGACAGGGTCCCACGAGCAGTACTTC. Translated, it gives CASSLVGTGSHEQYF. The whole variable domain, remainder taken from reference TRBV7-2 and TRBJ2-7, is GAGVSQSPSNKVTEKGKDVELRCDPISGHTALYWYRQSLGQGLEFLIYFQGNSAPDKSGLPSDRFSAERTGGSVSTLTIQRTQQEDSAVYLCASSLVGTGSHEQYFGPGTRLTVT.

This CDR3 reads CASSQGDSTTYEQYF. CDR3 nucleotides: TGCGCCAGCAGCCAAGGGGACAGTACCACCTACGAGCAGTACTTC. This chain connects TRBV4-1 to TRBJ2-7; 7 bases agree with TRBD1. The trim removed 1 base at V and 2 bases at J, leaving 5 bases unmatched. Per the germline V gene, CDR1 is MGHRA and CDR2 is YSYEKL. The CDR3 is 15 residues long.

The chain links TRBV27 to TRBJ2-5, with D unresolved. The CDR3 extends over 14 amino acids. Trimming pared 5 bases from V and 3 bases from J, leaving 13 bases between. The V gene's germline CDR1 is MNHEY and CDR2 SMNVEV (reference sequence). As DNA, the CDR3 is TGTGCCAGCAGTCGTACCGCCAGAGAAGAGACCCAGTACTTC. Translating it yields CASSRTAREETQYF.

The genes are TRBV28 and TRBJ2-3; 14 bases line up with TRBD2. From germline, CDR1 is MDHEN and CDR2 SYDVKM. V trimming: 5 bases; J trimming: 4 bases; junction bases outside the gene matches: 11. This CDR3 region has 18 residues. The CDR3 region has the DNA TGTGCCAGCAGTGGGGGACTAGCGGGAGACGGGGCCCCAGATACGCAGTATTTT. Its translation: CASSGGLAGDGAPDTQYF.

The chain employs TRBV2 and TRBJ2-5; maybe TRBD1 (6 bases). V lost 8 bases to trimming and J lost 4 bases, with 17 bases between them. This CDR3 is built from 14 residues. Germline lookup yields CDR1 SNHLY and CDR2 FYNNEI. The CDR3 sequence: CASEGDTTTETQYF. The DNA of the CDR3 is TGTGCCAGCGAGGGGGACACAACGACAGAGACCCAGTACTTC.

The rearrangement uses TRBV11-3 and TRBJ2-2, with 8 bases that match TRBD1. Germline V gene data show CDR1 as SGHNT and CDR2 as YENEEA. This CDR3 has 15 residues. V shed 2 bases, J shed 6 bases, and the junction held 5 bases outside the gene matches. The CDR3 region is CASSLPGGLAGELFF. CDR3 bases: TGTGCCAGCAGCTTACCAGGGGGCTTGGCCGGGGAGCTGTTTTTT.

This clone appeared a single time. The chain couples TRBV7-4 to TRBJ2-7; D gene ambiguous. Trimming shortened V by 7 bases and J by 0 bases, and 7 bases separated the two germline ends. This CDR3 is 12 amino acids long. CDR1 is SGHVT and CDR2 is SQSDAQ in the germline V gene. The CDR3 protein is CASTVYSYEQYF. For the CDR3, the DNA is TGTGCCAGCACCGTCTACTCCTACGAGCAGTACTTC.

The genes are TRBV7-9 and TRBJ2-3, with TRBD2 identical over 11 bases. Per germline, CDR1 SEHNR and CDR2 FQNEAQ (reference sequence). V was clipped by 1 base and J by 4 bases; unmatched bases: 4. The CDR3 has 16 residues. The CDR3 here is CASSLELAGVADTQYF. CDR3 DNA sequence: TGTGCCAGCAGCTTAGAACTAGCGGGAGTTGCAGATACGCAGTATTTT.

This chain links TRBV9 with TRBJ2-1, with D possibly matching TRBD1 (7 bases). V lost 3 bases and J 5 bases, leaving 15 bases between the germline ends. CDR3 length equals 15 residues. Germline CDR1 reads SGDLS; CDR2 reads YYNGEE. The DNA for the CDR3 is TGTGCCAGCAGCGATCACAGGGGAGGCCACAATGAGCAGTTCTTC. It yields the protein CASSDHRGGHNEQFF.

The chain has TRBV29-1 and TRBJ1-1, with TRBD1 matching 7 bases. V was pared by 5 bases and J by 4 bases, with 4 bases of the junction left unmatched. Germline V gene data show CDR1 as SQVTM and CDR2 as ANQGSEA. This CDR3 contains 12 residues. CDR3 residues: CSVRPGGTEAFF. The CDR3 nucleotides read TGCAGCGTTCGGCCAGGGGGCACTGAAGCTTTCTTT.

J is TRBJ1-1 and V is TRBV5-6; D possibly corresponds to TRBD1 (5 bases). CDR1 and CDR2 (germline): SGHDT, YYEEEE. V was trimmed by 2 bases and J by 5 bases, leaving 7 bases between them. This CDR3 has 12 amino acids. CDR3 residues: CASSFGGTEAFF. The CDR3, as DNA: TGTGCCAGCAGCTTTGGGGGTACTGAAGCTTTCTTT.

The V gene is TRBV7-2, the J gene TRBJ2-1; the D gene could be TRBD1 or TRBD2 (5 bases each). The V end was cut by 2 bases, the J end by 8 bases, with 16 bases between. The germline V gene has CDR1 SGHTA and CDR2 FQGNSA. This CDR3 spans 15 amino acids. CDR3 in amino acids: CASSLRDLYRDEQFF. As DNA, the CDR3 is TGTGCCAGCAGCTTACGGGACCTCTATCGAGATGAGCAGTTCTTC.

This chain joins TRBV2 and TRBJ2-3; the match to TRBD2 covers 7 bases. With 4 bases clipped from V and 6 bases from J, the junction kept 7 bases outside the gene matches. The CDR3 has 14 amino acids. From germline, CDR1 is SNHLY and CDR2 FYNNEI. DNA of the CDR3: TGTGCCAGCAGTGGGACTAGGAAGCCTGATACGCAGTATTTT. Its translation: CASSGTRKPDTQYF. Full variable domain (missing parts from reference TRBV2 and TRBJ2-3): EPEVTQTPSHQVTQMGQEVILRCVPISNHLYFYWYRQILGQKVEFLVSFYNNEISEKSEIFDDQFSVERPDGSNFTLKIRSTKLEDSAMYFCASSGTRKPDTQYFGPGTRLTVL.

V is TRBV7-8 and J is TRBJ1-2, with D possibly matching TRBD1 (6 bases). The ends were cut back, 1 base at V and 4 bases at J, with 10 bases in the middle. The CDR3 covers 14 residues. Germline V gene sequence: CDR1 SGHVS, CDR2 FQNEAQ. The CDR3 loop is CASSLEDRIYGYTF. The CDR3 coding sequence is TGTGCCAGCAGCTTAGAAGACAGGATCTATGGCTACACCTTC.